Included here is one TCR beta chain sequence, with context. The clone's antigen remains unknown. No base-level quality is on record; no much larger clone is a single base apart. In Seattle, one collaborating source enrolled patients while the infection was active and tracked those patients longitudinally over the course of disease. The collaborating institutions used their own protocols to collect whole blood in K2EDTA tubes. Collaborator samples were shipped for TCRbeta analysis as frozen whole blood, isolated PBMCs, or DNA extracted from either sample type. The immunoSEQ Assay, a bias-controlled multiplex PCR, was used to amplify TCRbeta CDR3 regions from genomic DNA. Processing in the source paper ran as follows. Nucleated cell counts per sample were estimated from amplification of reference gene primers within the assay. Sequence reads were collapsed and filtered to measure the absolute abundance of every unique TCRbeta CDR3 rearrangement. For each sample, productive Simpson clonality was calculated as the square root of Simpson's diversity index across productive rearrangements. TCRdb obtained this table from immuneACCESS and retained in-frame rearrangements with V and J assigned. These tables miss some clones; where compared with another copy, unresolved V genes account for less than half of the shortfall, and the remainder is unexplained. The DNA was the basis for D and trimming; V, J and clone size are from that table. The sample table holds 440,000 or so clones, of which about 89% were seen once. Roughly 1.6% of the sample goes to the ten largest clones.

This sample is drawn from a study of blood T cell repertoires in COVID-19 (dated by TCRdb to the early 2020s). For the wider study: Samples covering the acute and convalescent phases of COVID-19 were provided by collaborators in the United States, Italy and Spain. The material from the prospective study consisted of cDNA or gDNA derived from T cells, B-cell-depleted T cells, or PBMCs. Deeply sampled blood TCRbeta repertoires from subjects exposed to, actively infected with, or recovered from COVID-19 were included in the dataset. The repertoires were released in a freely available public database meant as a resource for research on the immune response to SARS-CoV-2. Samples came from the ongoing ImmuneRACE study (first 160 participants) plus 1,254 subjects from 6 global collaborators. A de-identified subject ID, COVID-19 status, age in years and sex were almost always included in the sample metadata. Where available, HLA class I and class II types were obtained from metadata supplied by the sample provider rather than from assay-based typing. Overall results and qualifications from the work: The quantity of clinical and demographic metadata differed by source and by participant and was supplied without curation.

V was cut back by 4 bases and J by 0 bases, leaving a gap of 16 bases between them. The CDR3, from cysteine to phenylalanine, totals 16 residues. Of the read, only the CDR3 DNA is kept; its 48 bases are in frame from base 1. CDR1 LGHDT and CDR2 YNNKEL were looked up in the germline V gene (reference sequence). This TCR derives from a woman aged 40 to 55 with COVID-19, enrolled during active disease. The sample taken for sequencing was peripheral blood. The sequence is built from TRBV3-1 (or the pseudogene TRBV3-2) and TRBJ2-7, and TRBD1 may be the D gene, going by 6 matching bases. The DNA sequence is as follows: TGTGCCAGCAGCCCGGGACACCTATCAAGCTCCTACGAGCAGTACTTC. It encodes CASSPGHLSSSYEQYF.